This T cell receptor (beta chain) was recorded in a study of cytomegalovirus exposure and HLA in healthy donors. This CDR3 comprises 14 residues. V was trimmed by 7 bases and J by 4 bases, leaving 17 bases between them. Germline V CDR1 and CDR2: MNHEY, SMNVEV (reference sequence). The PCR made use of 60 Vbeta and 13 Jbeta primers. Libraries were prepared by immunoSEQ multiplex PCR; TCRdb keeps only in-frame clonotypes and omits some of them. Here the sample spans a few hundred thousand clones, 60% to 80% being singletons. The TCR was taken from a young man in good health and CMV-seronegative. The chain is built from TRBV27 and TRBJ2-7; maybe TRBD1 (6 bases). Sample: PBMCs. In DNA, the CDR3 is TGTGCCAGCAATCGAGGGGGTCCCCAATACGAGCAGTACTTC. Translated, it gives CASNRGGPQYEQYF.